This T cell receptor beta chain was observed in a study of cytomegalovirus exposure and HLA in healthy donors. Study results and caveats: The dataset shows that most TCR sequences were rare, while some public TCRs occurred in many donors. TCR clusters originating in the first cohort tended to co-occur in the roughly 130 validation repertoires, according to a later analysis. A list of approximately 150 TCR beta chains associated with cytomegalovirus was given.

About this clone itself: Antigen unknown.

The assay was immunoSEQ multiplex PCR, and TCRdb's table has in-frame clones only and misses some. The table shows roughly 190,000 clones, with 86% occurring only once. Trimming took 4 bases from V and 2 from J; bases not matched to a gene: 3. This CDR3 region has 16 residues. Germline V gives CDR1 SNHLY, CDR2 FYNNEI. This receptor was taken from a man aged 30 to 45 in good health and CMV-seropositive. Sequenced sample: PBMCs. The V call is TRBV2, the J call TRBJ2-3; 13 bases are shared with TRBD2. CDR3 nucleotides: TGTGCCAGCAGTGGGGGACTAGCGGGGTTCACAGATACGCAGTATTTT. Translating it yields CASSGGLAGFTDTQYF.